The 32 T cell receptor beta chains reported below all come from one sample, sequenced in a study of long-term antiretroviral therapy in people with HIV. The assay used was immunoSEQ (version v3.0), run at survey level. Repertoires were generated with immunoSEQ multiplex PCR, while TCRdb's copy carries only in-frame clones and drops some. Found here are about 26,000 clones, about 86% of them singletons; the top ten hold around 4.7%. The source was unsorted PBMCs, collected roughly 2.7 years after starting antiretroviral therapy. The receptors originated from a man aged 35 to 55 with HIV.

This chain uses TRBV11-2 with TRBJ2-5, with 10 bases aligning to TRBD2. Per the germline V gene, CDR1 is SGHAT and CDR2 is FQNNGV. After removal of 4 bases from V and 4 bases from J, the junction contained 6 bases not matched to a gene. This CDR3 is 15 amino acids long. The CDR3 region is CASSYASGSSETQYF. The CDR3, as DNA: TGTGCCAGCAGCTACGCTAGCGGGAGTTCAGAGACCCAGTACTTC. Complete variable domain (other parts from reference TRBV11-2 and TRBJ2-5): EAGVAQSPRYKIIEKRQSVAFWCNPISGHATLYWYQQILGQGPKLLIQFQNNGVVDDSQLPKDRFSAERLKGVDSTLKIQPAKLEDSAVYLCASSYASGSSETQYFGPGTRLLVL.

The chain is built from TRBV7-2 and TRBJ1-4; D is uncertain. Trimming took off 8 bases at V and 8 bases at J, with 12 bases between the two ends. The length of the CDR3 is 12 residues. CDR1 SGHTA and CDR2 FQGNSA come from the germline V gene. In DNA form, the CDR3 reads TGTGCCAGCGGAAAAGGTTTGGAAAAACTGTTTTTT. Translating it yields CASGKGLEKLFF. Based on the CDR3 plus reference TRBV7-2 and TRBJ1-4, the full variable domain is GAGVSQSPSNKVTEKGKDVELRCDPISGHTALYWYRQSLGQGLEFLIYFQGNSAPDKSGLPSDRFSAERTGGSVSTLTIQRTQQEDSAVYLCASGKGLEKLFFGSGTQLSVL.

The chain joins TRBV7-9 to TRBJ2-2; no definite D call. This CDR3 comprises 14 residues. V was cut by 1 base and J by 10 bases, with 13 bases left in between. Per germline, CDR1 SEHNR and CDR2 FQNEAQ (reference sequence). The CDR3 DNA reads TGTGCCAGCAGCTTAGACAGTCTATACTCGGAGCTGTTTTTT. It specifies CASSLDSLYSELFF.

With regard to this clone: Because the CDR3's place on the DNA is in doubt, the DNA is left out and the CDR3 is given as listed by TCRdb. The chain joins TRBV7-2 to TRBJ2-5. Germline lookup yields CDR1 SGHTA and CDR2 FQGNSA. The CDR3 region is 15 residues in length, termini included. The CDR3 region is CASSLVLVAIGAPYF.

J is TRBJ2-7 and V is TRBV5-1; unclear D gene. The germline gives CDR1 SGHRS, CDR2 YFSETQ. There are 14 residues in the CDR3. V was trimmed by 0 bases and J by 0 bases, leaving 7 bases between them. CDR3 DNA sequence: TGCGCCAGCAGCTTGGAAAGGAGCTCCTACGAGCAGTACTTC. This sequence encodes CASSLERSSYEQYF.

This clone was counted between two and nine times. The chain uses TRBV7-9 and TRBJ1-1, with D perhaps matching TRBD1 (5 bases). Germline CDR1 SEHNR, CDR2 FQNEAQ (reference sequence). The CDR3 is made up of 12 amino acids. Trimming pared 4 bases from V and 10 bases from J, leaving 13 bases between. The CDR3, as DNA: TGTGCCAGCAGCTCACAGGCACTGGGAGCTTTCTTT. Translating it yields CASSSQALGAFF.

The count of this clone is one. The chain couples TRBV6-5 to TRBJ2-1, with 11 positions matching TRBD2. Germline loops: CDR1 MNHEY, CDR2 SVGAGI. The CDR3 is 15 amino acids. V shed 5 bases, J shed 9 bases, and the junction held 9 bases outside the gene matches. CDR3 sequence: CASSATSGIYGEQFF. CDR3 nucleotide sequence: TGTGCCAGCAGTGCGACTAGCGGGATTTACGGTGAGCAGTTCTTC.

This rearrangement joins TRBV7-9 to TRBJ1-4; 7 bases agree with TRBD1. The ends lost 5 bases at V and 8 bases at J; junction bases unmatched: 17. The CDR3 totals 17 residues. Germline V gives CDR1 SEHNR, CDR2 FQNEAQ (reference sequence). The CDR3 here is CASSPSDREGRDEKLFF. CDR3 sequence (DNA): TGTGCCAGCAGCCCGTCCGACAGGGAGGGAAGGGACGAAAAACTGTTTTTT.

The chain has TRBV4-1 and TRBJ1-6; maybe TRBD1 (6 bases). V was cut by 0 bases and J by 8 bases, with 14 bases left in between. This CDR3 is 16 amino acids long. Germline V gives CDR1 MGHRA, CDR2 YSYEKL. This chain's CDR3 is CASSQDQEDRDSPLHF. As DNA, the CDR3 is TGCGCCAGCAGCCAAGATCAGGAGGACAGAGATTCACCCCTCCACTTT.

This chain connects TRBV28 to TRBJ1-2; tentatively, D is TRBD1 (6 bases). Trimming removed 4 bases at V and 4 bases at J, with 16 bases between. The CDR3 runs 15 residues. Germline values: CDR1 MDHEN, CDR2 SYDVKM. This CDR3 reads CASSSPGHLFYGYTF. In nucleotides, the CDR3 is TGTGCCAGCAGTTCACCGGGACACCTTTTCTATGGCTACACCTTC.

The rearrangement uses TRBV4-3 and TRBJ1-1; no definite D call. CDR3 length: 15 residues. V gave up 0 bases and J gave up 0 bases, with 8 bases separating them. Germline values: CDR1 LGHNA, CDR2 YSLEER. CDR3 nucleotide sequence: TGCGCCAGCAGCCAAGATGAGGCCTTGAACACTGAAGCTTTCTTT. This translates into CASSQDEALNTEAFF.

This clone showed up just once. This chain joins TRBV6-5 and TRBJ2-7, with D unclear. The CDR3 runs 12 residues. The V and J ends lost 10 bases and 4 bases respectively, with 14 bases between them. Germline-derived CDR1 and CDR2 are MNHEY and SVGAGI. The CDR3 protein is CATLDSSYEQYF. The DNA of the CDR3 is TGTGCCACCTTAGACTCCTCTTACGAGCAGTACTTC.

This clone has just one count. V is TRBV6-6 and J is TRBJ1-5; 9 nucleotides align to TRBD1. Germline V gives CDR1 MNHNY, CDR2 SVGAGI (reference sequence). The J segment lost 0 bases and the V segment lost 6 bases, leaving 3 bases of the junction unmatched. This CDR3 is built from 15 residues. CDR3 loop: CASSSTGGSNQPQHF. The DNA of the CDR3 is TGTGCCAGCAGCTCGACAGGGGGTAGCAATCAGCCCCAGCATTTT.

For this clone: A read error may account for a junction end that differs from germline. The V and J genes are TRBV28 and TRBJ2-7; 8 bases fit TRBD1. Germline assignment: CDR1 MDHEN and CDR2 SYDVKM. CDR3 length: 10 amino acids. CDR3 region: CASSRTGLVF. In DNA, the CDR3 is TGTGCCAGCAGCCGGACAGGGTTAGTGTTC.

The CDR3, as DNA: TGTGCCTGGAGTGTGTCAGGGGTAGGTGAGACCCAGTACTTC. Protein product: CAWSVSGVGETQYF. The chain combines TRBV30 with TRBJ2-5; maybe TRBD1 (6 bases). Germline V CDR1 and CDR2: GTSNPN, SVGIG (reference sequence). V was cut by 0 bases and J by 5 bases, with 13 bases left in between. The CDR3 totals 14 residues.

The chain is built from TRBV7-2 and TRBJ1-1; no definite D call. Germline assignment: CDR1 SGHTA and CDR2 FQGNSA. The CDR3 covers 11 residues. V gave up 2 bases and J gave up 3 bases, with 1 base separating them. In DNA, the CDR3 is TGTGCCAGCAGCTTATACACTGAAGCTTTCTTT. This translates into CASSLYTEAFF.

The chain couples TRBV14 to TRBJ2-1, with 10 nucleotides matching TRBD2. This CDR3 is 16 amino acids long. V trimming: 0 bases; J trimming: 7 bases; junction bases outside the gene matches: 6. Germline V gives CDR1 SGHDN, CDR2 FVKESK. In DNA, the CDR3 is TGTGCCAGCAGCCAAGAAGGGCTAGCGGGAGTAAATGAGCAGTTCTTC. It translates to CASSQEGLAGVNEQFF.

The chain joins TRBV15 to TRBJ1-2; 12 nucleotides agree with TRBD1. The CDR3 runs to 15 residues. Germline CDR1 and CDR2: LNHNV and YYDKDF (reference sequence). After removal of 3 bases from V and 4 bases from J, the junction contained 3 bases not matched to a gene. The CDR3 loop is CATSRGTGGIYGYTF. DNA for the CDR3: TGTGCCACCAGCAGGGGGACAGGGGGCATCTATGGCTACACCTTC.

The chain couples TRBV5-6 to TRBJ2-4; D not certain. Germline V gene sequence: CDR1 SGHDT, CDR2 YYEEEE. This CDR3 has 13 residues. Trimming cost V 2 bases and J 8 bases, with 11 bases left between them. DNA of the CDR3: TGTGCCAGCAGCTTTTCGGAAACAGACATTCAGTACTTC. This translates into CASSFSETDIQYF. Using reference TRBV5-6 and TRBJ2-4 for the parts outside the CDR3, the full variable domain is DAGVTQSPTHLIKTRGQQVTLRCSPKSGHDTVSWYQQALGQGPQFIFQYYEEEERQRGNFPDRFSGHQFPNYSSELNVNALLLGDSALYLCASSFSETDIQYFGAGTRLSVL.

V gene TRBV10-2 combines with J gene TRBJ2-5; D may match TRBD1 or TRBD2 (6 bases each). The V end lost 3 bases, the J end lost 7 bases, and 12 bases lay between the germline ends. The CDR3 consists of 13 residues. Germline lookup yields CDR1 WSHSY and CDR2 SAAADI. The CDR3 sequence is CASSDTEGGTQYF. The CDR3 region has the DNA TGCGCCAGCAGTGACACCGAGGGGGGGACCCAGTACTTC.

The genes are TRBV13 and TRBJ2-7; D may be TRBD1 or TRBD2 (5 bases each). Trimming removed 6 bases from V and 2 bases from J, with 14 bases in between. The CDR3 is 14 residues long. Germline V gene sequence: CDR1 PRHDT, CDR2 FYEKMQ (reference sequence). CDR3 sequence (DNA): TGTGCCAGCAGTCCATACGGGGCGACCTACGAGCAGTACTTC. This translates into CASSPYGATYEQYF.

The CDR3 DNA is TGTGCCAGCAGCCAAGCGGGAGGTGCCGAGCAGTACTTC. Its translation is CASSQAGGAEQYF. This chain links TRBV14 with TRBJ2-7; 7 positions match TRBD2. The J segment lost 6 bases and the V segment lost 1 base, leaving 3 bases of the junction unmatched. The CDR3 extends over 13 amino acids. The germline CDR1 and CDR2 sequences are SGHDN and FVKESK.

The CDR3 nucleotides read TGTGCCAGCAGCCCCCGGACAGGCCCTTACGAGCAGTACTTC. As protein: CASSPRTGPYEQYF. This chain uses TRBV9 with TRBJ2-7, with TRBD1 matching 7 bases. The CDR3 is made up of 14 amino acids. J was trimmed by 4 bases and V by 4 bases; bases with no gene match: 8. The V gene's germline CDR1 is SGDLS and CDR2 YYNGEE. Variable domain in full (rest from reference TRBV9 and TRBJ2-7): DSGVTQTPKHLITATGQRVTLRCSPRSGDLSVYWYQQSLDQGLQFLIQYYNGEERAKGNILERFSAQQFPDLHSELNLSSLELGDSALYFCASSPRTGPYEQYFGPGTRLTVT.

This clone was recorded only once. The chain uses TRBV7-2 and TRBJ2-1; TRBD2 matches 7 bases. The CDR3 has 15 amino acids. Germline assignment: CDR1 SGHTA and CDR2 FQGNSA. With 0 bases clipped from V and 5 bases from J, the junction kept 4 bases outside the gene matches. CDR3: CASSLAGGSHNEQFF. The CDR3 nucleotides read TGTGCCAGCAGCTTAGCTGGCGGGAGCCACAATGAGCAGTTCTTC.

The chain joins TRBV4-3 to TRBJ2-3; 12 bases map to TRBD2. The germline V gene has CDR1 LGHNA and CDR2 YSLEER. V lost 1 base to trimming and J lost 4 bases; unmatched junction nucleotides: 6. CDR3 length: 17 amino acids. Here the CDR3 DNA reads TGCGCCAGCAGCCAAGGCGAAACTAGCGGGGGGCCAGATACGCAGTATTTT. This sequence encodes CASSQGETSGGPDTQYF.

The V gene is TRBV7-9, the J gene TRBJ2-7, with D possibly TRBD1 on 5 matching bases. This CDR3 contains 14 residues. The V end lost 1 base, the J end lost 1 base, and 8 bases lay between the germline ends. Per the germline V gene, CDR1 is SEHNR and CDR2 is FQNEAQ (reference sequence). CDR3 region: CASSLGDRSYEQYF. In DNA form, the CDR3 reads TGTGCCAGCAGCTTAGGCGACAGATCCTACGAGCAGTACTTC.

The rearrangement joins TRBV2 to TRBJ1-5, with 8 bases identical to TRBD1. CDR3 length equals 17 residues. CDR1 is SNHLY, CDR2 FYNNEI, per germline. V lost 6 bases to trimming and J lost 4 bases; unmatched junction nucleotides: 14. CDR3 sequence (DNA): TGTGCCAGCAGCGTCGGACTGGGAGGACAGGGAAATCAGCCCCAGCATTTT. Protein sequence: CASSVGLGGQGNQPQHF. The complete variable domain, with remaining parts taken from reference TRBV2 and TRBJ1-5, reads EPEVTQTPSHQVTQMGQEVILRCVPISNHLYFYWYRQILGQKVEFLVSFYNNEISEKSEIFDDQFSVERPDGSNFTLKIRSTKLEDSAMYFCASSVGLGGQGNQPQHFGDGTRLSIL.

The chain joins TRBV7-2 to TRBJ2-1; 11 bases fit TRBD2. The CDR3 is 15 amino acids. CDR1 and CDR2 (germline): SGHTA, FQGNSA. The V gene end was trimmed by 4 bases and the J gene end by 8 bases; junction bases not matched to a gene: 7. Here the CDR3 DNA reads TGTGCCAGCAGCTCGGGGGGGGGACTAGCGGATGAGCAGTTCTTC. Its translation: CASSSGGGLADEQFF.

This sequence joins TRBV21-1 and TRBJ2-3; the D call of TRBD1 is as the table states it, not checked on the DNA. TRBV21-1 is listed as a pseudogene. The CDR3 consists of 15 residues. The CDR3 spells CAGLFPGQGTDTQYF. The CDR3 DNA follows: TGTGCCGGACTCTTTCCGGGACAGGGCACAGATACGCAGTATTTT.

The CDR3 loop is CASSPEDSYSPLHF. The CDR3 coding sequence is TGTGCCAGCAGCCCCGAGGACAGTTATTCACCCCTCCACTTT. V and J are TRBV7-8 and TRBJ1-6; maybe TRBD1 (6 bases). Germline V gene sequence: CDR1 SGHVS, CDR2 FQNEAQ. The V end lost 5 bases, the J end lost 8 bases, and 13 bases lay between the germline ends. The CDR3 totals 14 residues. Using reference TRBV7-8 and TRBJ1-6 for the parts outside the CDR3, the full variable domain is GAGVSQSPRYKVAKRGQDVALRCDPISGHVSLFWYQQALGQGPEFLTYFQNEAQLDKSGLPSDRFFAERPEGSVSTLKIQRTQQEDSAVYLCASSPEDSYSPLHFGNGTRLTVT.

Of note for this clone: This specimen includes other DNA sequences encoding the same CDR3. V is TRBV2 and J is TRBJ1-5, with a tentative D call TRBD1 (5 bases). Trimming cost V 3 bases and J 0 bases, with 21 bases left between them. Germline V gives CDR1 SNHLY, CDR2 FYNNEI. The CDR3 is 19 amino acids. The CDR3 reads CASSEGGTLLSYSNQPQHF. Written as DNA, the CDR3 is TGTGCCAGCAGTGAGGGGGGGACCCTTCTTTCATATAGCAATCAGCCCCAGCATTTT. Together with reference TRBV2 and TRBJ1-5, the CDR3 gives the full variable domain: EPEVTQTPSHQVTQMGQEVILRCVPISNHLYFYWYRQILGQKVEFLVSFYNNEISEKSEIFDDQFSVERPDGSNFTLKIRSTKLEDSAMYFCASSEGGTLLSYSNQPQHFGDGTRLSIL.

The rearrangement links TRBV27 to TRBJ2-7; a weak D match, TRBD2 (6 bases). V was shortened by 6 bases and J by 0 bases, with 12 bases between the two germline ends. This CDR3 has 14 residues. CDR1 and CDR2 (germline): MNHEY, SMNVEV (reference sequence). The CDR3 nucleotides read TGTGCCAGCAGCCGGGACTTGAGCTCCTACGAGCAGTACTTC. Protein product: CASSRDLSSYEQYF.